These 8 T cell receptor beta chains came from one sample sequenced in a study of CD8 T cells in ankylosing spondylitis. Study outcomes and limitations: Seven to nine highly homologous variants made up a TCR beta motif that seemed to typify ankylosing spondylitis blood.

Antigen specificity for these receptors is unknown. From the 5' RACE reads, TCRdb called clonotypes with MiXCR, one entry per CDR3 protein. The table records some 450,000 distinct CDR3 sequences, 17% of them present only once. Material for sequencing was blood, either unsorted or a sorted T cell fraction (not recorded which). All receptors come from a male donor with ankylosing spondylitis.

This chain joins TRBV20-1 and TRBJ2-7, with 10 bases fitting TRBD2. Germline CDR1 reads DFQATT; CDR2 reads SNEGSKA (reference sequence). V was pared by 6 bases and J by 4 bases, with 9 bases of the junction left unmatched. This CDR3 contains 14 residues. CDR3 amino acids: CSAYGQTSGYEQYF. CDR3 coding DNA: TGCAGTGCCTACGGACAGACTAGCGGGTACGAGCAGTACTTC.

The chain combines TRBV9 with TRBJ1-4; a weak D match, TRBD1 (5 bases). CDR3 size: 15 residues. Deletions cut 0 bases from V and 5 bases from J, with 11 bases between. Germline V lookup: CDR1 SGDLS, CDR2 YYNGEE. The CDR3 sequence is CASSVGDRPNEKLFF. For the CDR3, the DNA is TGTGCCAGCAGCGTAGGTGACAGACCAAATGAAAAACTGTTTTTT.

V is TRBV18 and J is TRBJ2-1, with 11 bases matching TRBD1. The CDR3 covers 16 residues. Germline CDR1 is KGHSH and CDR2 is LQKENI. Trimming took 0 bases from V and 6 from J; bases not matched to a gene: 4. The CDR3 nucleotides read TGTGCCAGCTCACCACCACTCGGGACAGGGGGCAATGAGCAGTTCTTC. Protein sequence: CASSPPLGTGGNEQFF.

This clonotype was observed many times. The V and J genes are TRBV7-9 and TRBJ2-5, with 7 positions matching TRBD1. In germline, CDR1 is SEHNR, CDR2 FQNEAQ (reference sequence). After removal of 5 bases from V and 4 bases from J, the junction contained 4 bases not matched to a gene. CDR3 length: 13 amino acids. The CDR3 nucleotides are TGTGCCAGCAGCATCGCAGGGGGAGAGACCCAGTACTTC. This gives the protein CASSIAGGETQYF.

The chain is built from TRBV30 and TRBJ2-3; perhaps TRBD2 as D (6 bases). CDR3 length: 14 amino acids. Germline V gene data show CDR1 as GTSNPN and CDR2 as SVGIG (reference sequence). V lost 4 bases and J 4 bases, leaving 15 bases between the germline ends. The CDR3: CAWKDYTEADTQYF. The CDR3 DNA follows: TGTGCCTGGAAGGACTACACAGAGGCAGATACGCAGTATTTT.

J is TRBJ2-7 and V is TRBV5-1, with no clear D. The V gene's germline CDR1 is SGHRS and CDR2 YFSETQ. V lost 4 bases to trimming and J lost 6 bases, with 11 bases between them. This CDR3 contains 12 residues. CDR3 DNA: TGCGCCAGCAGCCTAATCGGTTCCGAGCAGTACTTC. Residues: CASSLIGSEQYF.

This clonotype was observed a handful of times. The chain joins TRBV5-6 to TRBJ2-7; D call uncertain. The CDR3 length is 13 residues. The germline V gene has CDR1 SGHDT and CDR2 YYEEEE. V lost 1 base to trimming and J lost 1 base, with 6 bases between them. This chain's CDR3 is CASSLPLSYEQYF. The CDR3, as DNA: TGTGCCAGCAGCTTGCCGCTTTCCTACGAGCAGTACTTC.

This clonotype was seen once. This chain connects TRBV7-6 to TRBJ2-2; the D is unclear. In germline, CDR1 is SGHVS, CDR2 FNYEAQ. The V gene lost 1 base and the J gene lost 5 bases, with 8 bases spanning the gap. The length of the CDR3 is 14 residues. The CDR3 sequence is CASSLVTQTGELFF. The CDR3, as DNA: TGTGCCAGCAGCTTAGTAACACAAACCGGGGAGCTGTTTTTT.